The clone carrying this T cell receptor beta chain was seen a single time. Antigen unknown. The sample belongs to a study of shared clonotypes between healthy human individuals. Study-level information: For every donor, three CD4 naive, three CD4 memory, two CD8 naive and one CD8 memory plates were used. Overall study results and limits: A limitation of the genetic and exposure-history diversity represented arose from few donors.

DNA at roughly 0.2 ug, tens of thousands of T cell genomes, went into sorted-subset replicate PCRs. Clones were sequenced by immunoSEQ multiplex PCR, and TCRdb holds only the in-frame ones, with some missing. Of around 1.4 million clones listed, approximately 98.5% were seen once; the top ten hold about 0.34%. Recent acute infections and vaccinations were absent in the healthy HIV-negative adult donors. Deletions cut 6 bases from V and 5 bases from J, with 25 bases between. The CDR3 totals 16 residues. Germline V gene lookup returns CDR1 SQVTM and CDR2 ANQGSEA. The sequenced sample was naive CD4+ T cells sorted from blood. Stated subset: CD45RA+ positively selected. The TCR originated in a man aged 25-40 years in good health. The V gene is TRBV29-1, the J gene TRBJ2-5; D is ambiguous. For the CDR3, the DNA is TGCAGCGTCATGCGCTCCGGACGGAGCCACCCGGAGACCCAGTACTTC. Amino acid sequence: CSVMRSGRSHPETQYF. Filled out from reference TRBV29-1 and TRBJ2-5, the complete variable domain reads SAVISQKPSRDICQRGTSLTIQCQVDSQVTMMFWYRQQPGQSLTLIATANQGSEATYESGFVIDKFPISRPNLTFSTLTVSNMSPEDSSIYLCSVMRSGRSHPETQYFGPGTRLLVL.